A selection of T cell receptor beta chains follows, all from one sample in a study of a mutant IDH1 vaccine in newly diagnosed glioma. Profiled with immunoSEQ multiplex PCR; TCRdb holds only in-frame clones, not every one. The table has about 27,000 clones, roughly three quarters seen once; the top ten hold 7.2%. These TCRs' antigens remain unknown. The sequencing used PBMCs, collected from a glioma patient whose treatment included an IDH1 peptide vaccine. Every receptor here comes from a man in his forties with glioma. Some clones in this sample may be carry-over from other donors' samples. Both conserved end residues are part of each CDR3. Not all rows give a size; the values are once, few, many and, for expanded clones, a class.

v_call: TRBV2; clone_size: .; cdr3_aa: CARRDRDNSPLHF
v_call: TRBV12-1; clone_size: once; cdr3_aa: CASSFVILINSPLHF
v_call: TRBV27; clone_size: .; cdr3_aa: CASSLLGPRGNQPQHF
v_call: TRBV5-1; clone_size: .; cdr3_aa: CASSSTANYGYTF
v_call: TRBV5-4; clone_size: .; cdr3_aa: CASSLRTGGLDEKLFF
v_call: TRBV11-2; clone_size: .; cdr3_aa: CASSYRGDTQYF
v_call: TRBV6-6; clone_size: .; cdr3_aa: CASSSTGSGTEAFF
v_call: TRBV2; clone_size: once; cdr3_aa: CASHALGQGELYGYTF
v_call: TRBV19; clone_size: .; cdr3_aa: CASSIESPGQGDQPQHF
v_call: TRBV27; clone_size: .; cdr3_aa: CASSLDRGQETQYF
v_call: TRBV7-7; clone_size: few; cdr3_aa: CASSQEMNTEAFF
v_call: TRBV10-3; clone_size: .; cdr3_aa: CAISGVGTSGGEQYF